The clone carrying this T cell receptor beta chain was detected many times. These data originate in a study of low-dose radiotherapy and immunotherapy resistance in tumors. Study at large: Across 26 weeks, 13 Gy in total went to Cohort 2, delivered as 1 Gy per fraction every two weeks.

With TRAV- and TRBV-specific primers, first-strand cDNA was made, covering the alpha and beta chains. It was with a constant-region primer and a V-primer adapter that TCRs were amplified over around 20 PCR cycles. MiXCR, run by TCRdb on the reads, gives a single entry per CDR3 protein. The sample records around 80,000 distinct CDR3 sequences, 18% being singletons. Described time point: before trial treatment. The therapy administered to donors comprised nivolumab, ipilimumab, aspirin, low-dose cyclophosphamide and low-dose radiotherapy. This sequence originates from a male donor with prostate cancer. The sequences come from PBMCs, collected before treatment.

Written as DNA, the CDR3 is TGTGCCAGCAGCCCGACTCGCGGTCGCGACAATGAGCAGTTCTTC. Translation: CASSPTRGRDNEQFF. The chain couples TRBV11-2 to TRBJ2-1; the D is unclear. The V end was cut by 5 bases, the J end by 5 bases, with 16 bases between. The CDR3 sequence is 15 residues long. Germline V gene sequence: CDR1 SGHAT, CDR2 FQNNGV.